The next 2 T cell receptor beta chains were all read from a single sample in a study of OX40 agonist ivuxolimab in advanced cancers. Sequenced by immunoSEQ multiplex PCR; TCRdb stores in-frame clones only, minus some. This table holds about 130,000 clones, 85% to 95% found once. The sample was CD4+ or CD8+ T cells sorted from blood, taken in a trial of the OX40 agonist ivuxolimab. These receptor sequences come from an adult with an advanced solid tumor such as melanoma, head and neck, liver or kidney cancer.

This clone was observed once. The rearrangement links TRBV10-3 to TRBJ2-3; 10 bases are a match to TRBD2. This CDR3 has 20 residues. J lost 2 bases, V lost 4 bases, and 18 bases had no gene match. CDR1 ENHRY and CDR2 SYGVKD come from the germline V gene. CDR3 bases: TGTGCCATCAGTGGGAGGACGGGTCTAGCGGGAGACGGCGACACAGATACGCAGTATTTT. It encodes CAISGRTGLAGDGDTDTQYF.

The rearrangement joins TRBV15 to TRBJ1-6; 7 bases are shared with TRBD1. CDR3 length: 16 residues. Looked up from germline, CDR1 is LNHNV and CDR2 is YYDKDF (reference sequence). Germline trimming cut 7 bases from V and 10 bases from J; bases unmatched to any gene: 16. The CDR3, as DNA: TGTGCCACCAATAGCAGAACGGGGGTACAGGGGTCACCCCTCCACTTT. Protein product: CATNSRTGVQGSPLHF.